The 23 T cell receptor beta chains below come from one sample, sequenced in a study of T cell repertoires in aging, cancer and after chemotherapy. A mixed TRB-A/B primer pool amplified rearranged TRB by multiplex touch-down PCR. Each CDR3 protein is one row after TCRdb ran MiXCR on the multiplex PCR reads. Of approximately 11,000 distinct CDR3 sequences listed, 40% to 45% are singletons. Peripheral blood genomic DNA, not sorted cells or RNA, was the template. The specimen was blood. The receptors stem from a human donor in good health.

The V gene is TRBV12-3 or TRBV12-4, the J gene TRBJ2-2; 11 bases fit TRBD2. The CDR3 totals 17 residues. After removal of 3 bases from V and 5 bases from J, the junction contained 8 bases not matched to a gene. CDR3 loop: CASSFTVAGGTTGELFF. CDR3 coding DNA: TGTGCCAGCAGTTTTACCGTAGCGGGGGGGACAACCGGGGAGCTGTTTTTT.

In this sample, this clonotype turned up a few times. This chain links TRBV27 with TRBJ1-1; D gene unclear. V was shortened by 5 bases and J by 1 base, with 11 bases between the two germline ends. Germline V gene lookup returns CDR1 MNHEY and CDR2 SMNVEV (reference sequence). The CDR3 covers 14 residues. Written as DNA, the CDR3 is TGTGCCAGCAGTGCCCCGGGCGGGAACACTGAAGCTTTCTTT. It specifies CASSAPGGNTEAFF.

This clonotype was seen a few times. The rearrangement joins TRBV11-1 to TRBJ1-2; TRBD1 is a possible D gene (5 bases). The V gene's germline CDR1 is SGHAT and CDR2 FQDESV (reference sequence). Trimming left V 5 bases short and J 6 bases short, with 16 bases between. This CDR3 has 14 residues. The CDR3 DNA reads TGTGCCAGCAGCCCATATGGGGGATCGGATGGCTACACCTTC. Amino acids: CASSPYGGSDGYTF.

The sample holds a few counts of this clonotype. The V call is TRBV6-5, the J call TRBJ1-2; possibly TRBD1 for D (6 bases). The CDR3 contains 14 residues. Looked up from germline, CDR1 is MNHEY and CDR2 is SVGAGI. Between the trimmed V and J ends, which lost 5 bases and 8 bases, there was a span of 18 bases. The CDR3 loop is CASSPSWGTPGYTF. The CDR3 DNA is TGTGCCAGCAGTCCGTCATGGGGGACACCCGGCTACACCTTC.

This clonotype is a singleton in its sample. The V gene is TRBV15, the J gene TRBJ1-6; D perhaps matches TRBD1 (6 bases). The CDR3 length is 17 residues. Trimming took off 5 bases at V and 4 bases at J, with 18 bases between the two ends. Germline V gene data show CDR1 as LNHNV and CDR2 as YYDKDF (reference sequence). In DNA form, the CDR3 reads TGTGCCACCAGCGCTAGTGCGGGGGCGGTATATAATTCACCCCTCCACTTT. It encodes CATSASAGAVYNSPLHF.

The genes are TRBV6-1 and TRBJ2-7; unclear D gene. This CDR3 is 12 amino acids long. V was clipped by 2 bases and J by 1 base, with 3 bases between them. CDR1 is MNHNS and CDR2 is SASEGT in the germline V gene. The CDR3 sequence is CASSEQSYEQYV. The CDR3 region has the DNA TGTGCCAGCAGTGAACAGTCCTACGAGCAGTACGTC.

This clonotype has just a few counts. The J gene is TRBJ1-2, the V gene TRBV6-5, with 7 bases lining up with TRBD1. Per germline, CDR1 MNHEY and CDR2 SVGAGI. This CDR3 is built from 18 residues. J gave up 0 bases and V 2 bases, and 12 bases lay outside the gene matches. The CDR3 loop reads CASSYQTRGTEANYGYTF. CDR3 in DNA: TGTGCCAGCAGTTACCAAACCCGCGGGACAGAAGCTAACTATGGCTACACCTTC.

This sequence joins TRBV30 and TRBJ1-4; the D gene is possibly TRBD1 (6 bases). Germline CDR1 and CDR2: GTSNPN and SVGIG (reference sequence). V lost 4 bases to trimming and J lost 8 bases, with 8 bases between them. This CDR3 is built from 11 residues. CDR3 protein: CAWKGGEKLFF. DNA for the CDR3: TGTGCCTGGAAGGGGGGGGAAAAACTGTTTTTT.

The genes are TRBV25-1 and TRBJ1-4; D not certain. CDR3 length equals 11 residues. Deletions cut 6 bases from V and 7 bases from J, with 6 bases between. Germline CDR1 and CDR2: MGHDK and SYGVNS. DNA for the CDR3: TGTGCCAGCAGGTGGGGTGAAAAACTGTTTTTT. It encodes CASRWGEKLFF.

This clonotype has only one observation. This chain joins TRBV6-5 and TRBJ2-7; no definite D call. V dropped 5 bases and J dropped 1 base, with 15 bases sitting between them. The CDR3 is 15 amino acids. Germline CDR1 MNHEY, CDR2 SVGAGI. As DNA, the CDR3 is TGTGCCAGCAGTGCACGACCCCTTCGATCCTACGAGCAGTACTTC. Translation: CASSARPLRSYEQYF.

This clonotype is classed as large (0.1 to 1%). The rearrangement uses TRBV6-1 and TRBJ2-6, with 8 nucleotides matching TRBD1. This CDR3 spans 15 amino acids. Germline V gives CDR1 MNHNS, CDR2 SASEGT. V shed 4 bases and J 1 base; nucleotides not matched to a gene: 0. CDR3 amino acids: CASSGQGSGANVLTF. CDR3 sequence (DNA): TGTGCCAGCAGTGGACAGGGGTCTGGGGCCAACGTCCTGACTTTC.

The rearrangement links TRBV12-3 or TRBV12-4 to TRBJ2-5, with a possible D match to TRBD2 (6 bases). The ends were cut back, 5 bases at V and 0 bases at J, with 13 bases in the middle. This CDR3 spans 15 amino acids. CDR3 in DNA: TGTGCCAGCAGTGGAGGGGCCCCGTACCAAGAGACCCAGTACTTC. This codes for CASSGGAPYQETQYF.

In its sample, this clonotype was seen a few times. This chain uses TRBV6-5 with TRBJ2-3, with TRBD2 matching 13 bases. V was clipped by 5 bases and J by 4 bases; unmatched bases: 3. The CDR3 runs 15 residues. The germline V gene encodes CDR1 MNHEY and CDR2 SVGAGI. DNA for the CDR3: TGTGCCAGCAGTGACACTAGCGGGGGGGCAGATACGCAGTATTTT. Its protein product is CASSDTSGGADTQYF.

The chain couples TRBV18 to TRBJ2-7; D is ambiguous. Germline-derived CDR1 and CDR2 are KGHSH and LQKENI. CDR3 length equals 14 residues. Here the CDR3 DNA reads TGTGCCGGCTCCCAAACTCGGCATCACTACGAGCAGTACGTC. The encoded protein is CAGSQTRHHYEQYV.

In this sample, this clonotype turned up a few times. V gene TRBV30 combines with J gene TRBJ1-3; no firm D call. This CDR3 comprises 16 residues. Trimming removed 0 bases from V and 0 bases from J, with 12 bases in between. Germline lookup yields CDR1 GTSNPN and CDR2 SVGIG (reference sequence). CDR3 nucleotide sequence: TGTGCCTGGAGTGTTAAGGGCGGATACTCTGGAAACACCATATATTTT. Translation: CAWSVKGGYSGNTIYF.

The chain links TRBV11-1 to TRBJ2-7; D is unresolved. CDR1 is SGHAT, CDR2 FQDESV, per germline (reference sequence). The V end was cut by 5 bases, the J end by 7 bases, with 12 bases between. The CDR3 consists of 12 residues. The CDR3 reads CASSLHGKEQYV. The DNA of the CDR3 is TGTGCCAGCAGCCTTCATGGAAAAGAGCAGTACGTC.

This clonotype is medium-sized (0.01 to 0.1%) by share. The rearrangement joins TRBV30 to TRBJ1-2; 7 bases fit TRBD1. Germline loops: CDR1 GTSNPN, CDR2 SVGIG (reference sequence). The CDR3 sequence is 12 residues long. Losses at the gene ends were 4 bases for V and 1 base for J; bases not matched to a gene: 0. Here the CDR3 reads CAWTGGNYGYTF. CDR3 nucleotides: TGTGCCTGGACAGGGGGTAACTATGGCTACACCTTC.

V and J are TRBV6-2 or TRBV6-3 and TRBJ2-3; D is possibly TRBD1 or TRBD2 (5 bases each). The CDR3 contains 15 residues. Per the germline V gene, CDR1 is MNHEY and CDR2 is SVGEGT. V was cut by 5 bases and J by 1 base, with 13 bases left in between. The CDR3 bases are TGTGCCAGCAGTCTCGATGGGGGTGGCACAGATACGCAGTATTTT. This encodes CASSLDGGGTDTQYF.

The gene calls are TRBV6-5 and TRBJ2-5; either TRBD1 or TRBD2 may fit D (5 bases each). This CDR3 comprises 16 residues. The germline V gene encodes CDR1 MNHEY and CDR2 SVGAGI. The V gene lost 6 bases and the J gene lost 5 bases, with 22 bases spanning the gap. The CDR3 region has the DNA TGTGCCAGCAGACCGAGGGACGGGGCCAAGGGGGAGACCCAGTACTTC. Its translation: CASRPRDGAKGETQYF.

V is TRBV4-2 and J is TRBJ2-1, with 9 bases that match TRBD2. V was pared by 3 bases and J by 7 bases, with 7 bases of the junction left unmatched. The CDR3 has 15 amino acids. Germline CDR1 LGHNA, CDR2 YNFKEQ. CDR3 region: CASSQRGGGGNEQFF. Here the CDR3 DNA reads TGTGCCAGCAGCCAGCGGGGGGGCGGCGGAAATGAGCAGTTCTTC.

CDR3 sequence (DNA): TGTGCCAGCAGTTTGTACAGGGACAATCAGCCCCAGCATTTT. Its protein product is CASSLYRDNQPQHF. V usage is TRBV28 and J usage is TRBJ1-5; D might be TRBD1 (6 bases). The CDR3 runs to 14 residues. Trimming cost V 3 bases and J 3 bases, with 9 bases left between them. Looked up from germline, CDR1 is MDHEN and CDR2 is SYDVKM.

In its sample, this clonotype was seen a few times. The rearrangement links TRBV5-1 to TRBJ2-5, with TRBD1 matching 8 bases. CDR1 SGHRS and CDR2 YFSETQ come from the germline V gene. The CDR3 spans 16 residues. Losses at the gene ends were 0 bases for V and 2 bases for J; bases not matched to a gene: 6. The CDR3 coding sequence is TGCGCCAGCAGCTTGGTCGGGACAGGATCACAAGAGACCCAGTACTTC. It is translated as CASSLVGTGSQETQYF.

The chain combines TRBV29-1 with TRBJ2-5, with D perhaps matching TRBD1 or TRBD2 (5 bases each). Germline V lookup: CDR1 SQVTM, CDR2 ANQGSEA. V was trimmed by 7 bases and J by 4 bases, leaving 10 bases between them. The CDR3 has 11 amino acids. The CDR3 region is CSARGAETQYF. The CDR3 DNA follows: TGCAGCGCAAGGGGAGCAGAGACCCAGTACTTC.